The 17 T cell receptor beta chains below come from one sample, sequenced in a study of Graves' ophthalmopathy and Graves' hyperthyroidism. Transcripts of RNA were the source for amplifying TCR beta CDR3 regions. HTBI primers were employed in first-round RT-PCR, then a second-round multiplex PCR followed. TCRdb processed the multiplex PCR reads anew with MiXCR; each CDR3 protein has one entry. This sample has about 500,000 distinct CDR3 sequences; about an eighth occur once, and the top ten carry over 7.5%. The material sequenced was blood. The receptors were sampled from a woman aged 30 to 39 with Graves' ophthalmopathy.

This clonotype was detected a few times. For the CDR3, the DNA is TGTGCCTGGACAGGGGGCTACTATGGCTACACCTTC. It translates to CAWTGGYYGYTF. The chain uses TRBV30 and TRBJ1-2; 8 bases align to TRBD1. The V segment lost 4 bases and the J segment 3 bases; nucleotides outside the gene matches: 1. Germline assignment: CDR1 GTSNPN and CDR2 SVGIG (reference sequence). The length of the CDR3 is 12 residues.

The gene calls are TRBV7-8 and TRBJ1-6; D is unresolved. Trimming shortened V by 5 bases and J by 4 bases, and 12 bases separated the two germline ends. CDR3 length: 15 residues. Per the germline V gene, CDR1 is SGHVS and CDR2 is FQNEAQ. The CDR3 region has the DNA TGTGCCAGCAGCGGAAGACCCCCTTATAATTCACCCCTCCACTTT. Translating it yields CASSGRPPYNSPLHF.

This clonotype was observed at least ten times. The rearrangement links TRBV5-1 to TRBJ2-2; 9 positions agree with TRBD2. The V and J ends lost 4 bases and 5 bases, in that order; junction bases with no gene match: 9. Germline assignment: CDR1 SGHRS and CDR2 YFSETQ. CDR3 length equals 16 residues. CDR3 sequence reads: CASSPVVAGVTGELFF. The CDR3 DNA reads TGCGCCAGCAGCCCCGTAGTAGCGGGAGTGACCGGGGAGCTGTTTTTT. Full variable domain (missing parts from reference TRBV5-1 and TRBJ2-2): KAGVTQTPRYLIKTRGQQVTLSCSPISGHRSVSWYQQTPGQGLQFLFEYFSETQRNKGNFPGRFSGRQFSNSRSEMNVSTLELGDSALYLCASSPVVAGVTGELFFGEGSRLTVL.

This clonotype has ten or more counts. The rearrangement links TRBV9 to TRBJ1-1; D gene unclear. Trimming removed 3 bases at V and 3 bases at J, with 9 bases between. Germline V CDR1 and CDR2: SGDLS, YYNGEE. The CDR3 length is 13 residues. The CDR3 loop reads CASSEGGHTEAFF. CDR3 in DNA: TGTGCCAGCAGCGAGGGAGGTCACACTGAAGCTTTCTTT.

Ten or more counts support this clonotype. The chain joins TRBV30 to TRBJ1-1; D not resolved. V lost 2 bases and J lost 4, with 17 bases in between. CDR3 length equals 15 residues. Per the germline V gene, CDR1 is GTSNPN and CDR2 is SVGIG (reference sequence). As DNA, the CDR3 is TGTGCCTGGAGTCCACCTCGACGGAGGCCCACTGAAGCTTTCTTT. As protein: CAWSPPRRRPTEAFF.

The table lists this clonotype with many counts. This chain joins TRBV28 and TRBJ2-2; TRBD1 agrees at 8 bases. Germline V lookup: CDR1 MDHEN, CDR2 SYDVKM. This CDR3 comprises 16 residues. The trim removed 6 bases at V and 5 bases at J, leaving 11 bases unmatched. CDR3 bases: TGTGCCAGCAGCTGGGTCCAGGGGGCGATTACCGGGGAGCTGTTTTTT. Protein product: CASSWVQGAITGELFF.

This clonotype was counted ten times or more. The chain employs TRBV6-6 and TRBJ2-3, with 13 bases identical to TRBD2. This CDR3 is 15 amino acids long. Germline V gene data show CDR1 as MNHNY and CDR2 as SVGAGI (reference sequence). With 5 bases clipped from V and 4 bases from J, the junction kept 3 bases outside the gene matches. The CDR3, as DNA: TGTGCCAGCAGTCTACTAGCGGGAGGGGCAGATACGCAGTATTTT. Residues: CASSLLAGGADTQYF.

Ten or more counts support this clonotype. The chain joins TRBV29-1 to TRBJ2-7; possible D gene TRBD2, 5 bases. Trimming removed 7 bases at V and 0 bases at J, with 16 bases between. This CDR3 is built from 14 residues. The germline V gene encodes CDR1 SQVTM and CDR2 ANQGSEA. CDR3 coding DNA: TGCAGCGCCGTGACGGGGTTTAGCTCCTACGAGCAGTACTTC. Translation gives CSAVTGFSSYEQYF.

This clonotype was detected many times. This rearrangement joins TRBV27 to TRBJ2-2; D call uncertain. Per germline, CDR1 MNHEY and CDR2 SMNVEV (reference sequence). The CDR3 extends over 10 amino acids. Here the CDR3 reads CATGTGELFF. CDR3 DNA: TGTGCTACTGGAACCGGGGAGCTGTTTTTT.

At least ten counts were recorded for this clonotype. The chain recombines TRBV24-1 with TRBJ1-2; TRBD1 matches 8 bases. CDR1 and CDR2 (germline): KGHDR, SFDVKD. The CDR3 spans 17 residues. V lost 2 bases, J lost 4 bases, and 11 bases stayed unmatched. This CDR3 is CATSDSPGRGHAYGYTF. In DNA, the CDR3 is TGTGCCACCAGTGATTCCCCCGGCAGGGGGCACGCCTATGGCTACACCTTC.

The DNA of the CDR3 is TGTGCCAGCAGTCGGGTAGGGCACGAGCAGTACTTC. The encoded protein is CASSRVGHEQYF. The V call is TRBV7-9, the J call TRBJ2-7; D gene unclear. The CDR3 is made up of 12 amino acids. Germline CDR1 is SEHNR and CDR2 is FQNEAQ (reference sequence). The V and J ends lost 6 bases and 5 bases respectively, with 11 bases between them.

This clonotype was recorded at least ten times. V usage is TRBV9 and J usage is TRBJ2-5; 11 nucleotides align to TRBD2. Per germline, CDR1 SGDLS and CDR2 YYNGEE. The CDR3 has 15 residues. J gave up 5 bases and V 3 bases, and 6 bases lay outside the gene matches. CDR3 DNA: TGTGCCAGCAGCGATAGCGGGGGGGCCGAGGAGACCCAGTACTTC. Protein product: CASSDSGGAEETQYF.

This clonotype showed up many times. This CDR3 is CASGVAGGRVYEQYF. The CDR3 DNA reads as TGTGCCAGCGGGGTAGCGGGAGGCCGGGTATACGAGCAGTACTTC. J is TRBJ2-7 and V is TRBV27; 10 nucleotides agree with TRBD2. This CDR3 is 15 amino acids long. The J segment lost 4 bases and the V segment lost 8 bases, leaving 11 bases of the junction unmatched. Germline CDR1 reads MNHEY; CDR2 reads SMNVEV (reference sequence).

At least ten counts were recorded for this clonotype. This rearrangement joins TRBV6-1 to TRBJ2-7; possible D gene TRBD1, 6 bases. The CDR3 extends over 15 amino acids. V was cut by 6 bases and J by 3 bases, with 18 bases left in between. Looked up from germline, CDR1 is MNHNS and CDR2 is SASEGT. CDR3 loop: CASSEGHPSVYEQYF. As DNA, the CDR3 is TGTGCCAGCAGCGAGGGACACCCTTCCGTCTACGAGCAGTACTTC.

This clonotype appeared many times. The V call is TRBV24-1, the J call TRBJ2-5; perhaps TRBD1 as D (5 bases). With 6 bases removed from V and 2 bases from J, the gap between germline ends came to 12 bases. Germline CDR1 KGHDR, CDR2 SFDVKD. The CDR3 has 14 amino acids. CDR3 sequence (DNA): TGTGCCACCAGTCCAGGGTCCACGCAAGAGACCCAGTACTTC. It codes for CATSPGSTQETQYF.

This clonotype has a count of ten or more. The J gene is TRBJ1-1, the V gene TRBV18, with D possibly TRBD1 on 5 matching bases. There are 17 residues in the CDR3. Deletions cut 0 bases from V and 2 bases from J, with 16 bases between. Germline lookup yields CDR1 KGHSH and CDR2 LQKENI. CDR3 sequence: CASSPPLGFGGNTEAFF. CDR3 coding DNA: TGTGCCAGCTCACCACCATTGGGGTTTGGGGGAAACACTGAAGCTTTCTTT.

The table lists this clonotype with many counts. The J gene is TRBJ2-7, the V gene TRBV6-2 or TRBV6-3; 9 positions agree with TRBD2. This CDR3 comprises 16 residues. The germline V gene encodes CDR1 MNHEY and CDR2 SVGEGT. Trimming at V came to 0 bases and at J to 3 bases, leaving 6 bases not matched to a gene. This CDR3 is CASSYSTREGRYEQYF. CDR3 DNA: TGTGCCAGCAGTTACTCGACGCGGGAGGGCCGCTACGAGCAGTACTTC.